The 29 T cell receptor beta chains in this list originate from one sample, sequenced in a study of blood T cell repertoires in COVID-19. TCRdb keeps only in-frame clones here, not all; method: immunoSEQ multiplex PCR. The sample has about 280,000 clones, approximately 89% seen once; the top ten hold 8.5% to 14%. What was sequenced was peripheral blood. The source is a woman aged 30 to 39 with COVID-19, enrolled during active disease.

The chain links TRBV3-1 (or the pseudogene TRBV3-2) to TRBJ2-3, with 10 bases lining up with TRBD2. The V gene end was trimmed by 0 bases and the J gene end by 4 bases; junction bases not matched to a gene: 13. CDR1 and CDR2 (germline): LGHDT, YNNKEL (reference sequence). This CDR3 has 19 residues. The CDR3 DNA follows: TGTGCCAGCAGCCAAGACTTGGGGCCCAGCGGGGGGGCGTCAGATACGCAGTATTTT. This gives the protein CASSQDLGPSGGASDTQYF.

The genes are TRBV9 and TRBJ2-1, with 9 bases matching TRBD2. Germline V gene sequence: CDR1 SGDLS, CDR2 YYNGEE. V shed 2 bases and J 1 base; nucleotides not matched to a gene: 4. This CDR3 spans 16 amino acids. CDR3 nucleotides: TGTGCCAGCAGCGTCGGCGGGGGGGGATCCTACAATGAGCAGTTCTTC. It yields the protein CASSVGGGGSYNEQFF.

The chain has TRBV29-1 and TRBJ1-5; D not certain. V lost 7 bases, J lost 3 bases, and 25 bases lay in between. CDR3 length: 17 residues. In germline, CDR1 is SQVTM, CDR2 ANQGSEA. The DNA of the CDR3 is TGCAGCGCCCCCAAGCGGCCGATAGCCGGTTACAATCAGCCCCAGCATTTT. This encodes CSAPKRPIAGYNQPQHF.

The chain uses TRBV6-2 or TRBV6-3 and TRBJ1-1; 10 positions match TRBD1. With 0 bases clipped from V and 1 base from J, the junction kept 2 bases outside the gene matches. The CDR3 sequence is 16 residues long. Looked up from germline, CDR1 is MNHEY and CDR2 is SVGEGT. This CDR3 is CASSYSRDRGNTEAFF. In DNA, the CDR3 is TGTGCCAGCAGTTACTCGAGGGACAGGGGGAACACTGAAGCTTTCTTT.

The chain has TRBV7-7 and TRBJ1-5; TRBD1 agrees at 7 bases. V lost 5 bases and J lost 6; bases outside the gene matches: 13. CDR3 length: 16 residues. Germline loops: CDR1 SSHAT, CDR2 FNYEAQ (reference sequence). CDR3 loop: CASSPNRGWGFQPQHF. CDR3 nucleotide sequence: TGTGCCAGCAGCCCGAACAGGGGATGGGGATTTCAGCCCCAGCATTTT. The whole variable domain, filled in from reference TRBV7-7 and TRBJ1-5, reads GAGVSQSPRYKVTKRGQDVTLRCDPISSHATLYWYQQALGQGPEFLTYFNYEAQPDKSGLPSDRFSAERPEGSISTLTIQRTEQRDSAMYRCASSPNRGWGFQPQHFGDGTRLSIL.

Written as DNA, the CDR3 is TGTGCCAGCTCCCGAGGACAGGGAAAGTTCTCCGAGCAGTACTTC. Translating it yields CASSRGQGKFSEQYF. This chain uses TRBV18 with TRBJ2-7, with 8 bases matching TRBD1. The CDR3 is 15 amino acids. CDR1 KGHSH and CDR2 LQKENI come from the germline V gene. V was pared by 6 bases and J by 6 bases, with 13 bases of the junction left unmatched.

CDR3 sequence: CASSQVGTGELFF. The CDR3 nucleotides read TGCGCCAGCAGCCAGGTCGGCACCGGGGAGCTGTTTTTT. This sequence joins TRBV5-1 and TRBJ2-2; unclear D gene. The CDR3 extends over 13 amino acids. Germline V CDR1 and CDR2: SGHRS, YFSETQ. The V gene lost 4 bases and the J gene lost 4 bases, with 8 bases spanning the gap.

The J gene is TRBJ2-7, the V gene TRBV2, with a possible D match to TRBD2 (6 bases). V was clipped by 5 bases and J by 4 bases, with 12 bases between them. Germline CDR1 and CDR2: SNHLY and FYNNEI. This CDR3 has 13 amino acids. The CDR3 sequence is CASSWGLGYEQYF. The CDR3 coding sequence is TGTGCCAGCAGTTGGGGACTGGGGTACGAGCAGTACTTC.

There are a few counts of this clone. The V call is TRBV27, the J call TRBJ2-1; a possible D gene is TRBD1 (5 bases). The CDR3 totals 14 residues. The germline V gene encodes CDR1 MNHEY and CDR2 SMNVEV (reference sequence). V was pared by 2 bases and J by 8 bases, with 13 bases between. In nucleotides, the CDR3 is TGTGCCAGCAGTTTACGGTCAGGGTACGATGAGCAGTTCTTC. It is translated as CASSLRSGYDEQFF.

V and J are TRBV27 and TRBJ2-4, with TRBD2 identical over 10 bases. The germline CDR1 and CDR2 sequences are MNHEY and SMNVEV (reference sequence). Trimming took 5 bases from V and 4 from J; bases not matched to a gene: 11. The CDR3 is made up of 17 amino acids. The CDR3: CASSPLAGVRVKNIQYF. The CDR3 region has the DNA TGTGCCAGCAGTCCCCTAGCGGGGGTGCGGGTTAAAAACATTCAGTACTTC.

This clone was picked up a small number of times. The chain uses TRBV4-1 and TRBJ1-3, with a weak D call TRBD1 (5 bases). V lost 3 bases and J lost 0, with 15 bases in between. Germline V gene data show CDR1 as MGHRA and CDR2 as YSYEKL. This CDR3 is 17 amino acids long. CDR3 sequence reads: CASSQEETVISGNTIYF. The CDR3 DNA follows: TGCGCCAGCAGCCAGGAAGAGACAGTCATCTCTGGAAACACCATATATTTT.

The gene calls are TRBV13 and TRBJ2-5; D perhaps matches TRBD2 (6 bases). The length of the CDR3 is 14 residues. Germline-derived CDR1 and CDR2 are PRHDT and FYEKMQ (reference sequence). Trimming cost V 1 base and J 2 bases, with 8 bases left between them. The CDR3 sequence: CASSLAGEQETQYF. CDR3 bases: TGTGCCAGCAGCTTAGCGGGGGAGCAAGAGACCCAGTACTTC.

The chain employs TRBV27 and TRBJ1-5; 10 bases are shared with TRBD1. The CDR3 sequence is 14 residues long. Trimming removed 10 bases from V and 5 bases from J; junction bases left unmatched: 8. Germline V gene sequence: CDR1 MNHEY, CDR2 SMNVEV (reference sequence). The CDR3: CATQDRGEDQPQHF. In DNA, the CDR3 is TGTGCCACCCAGGACAGGGGGGAGGATCAGCCCCAGCATTTT.

Only a few counts were recorded for this clone. The chain employs TRBV10-1 and TRBJ2-7; perhaps TRBD1 as D (5 bases). Trimming pared 6 bases from V and 1 base from J, leaving 19 bases between. Looked up from germline, CDR1 is WNHNN and CDR2 is SYGVQD (reference sequence). The CDR3 loop spans 16 amino acids. The CDR3 bases are TGCGCCAGCAGCGGGCCATTGGGGCGTGGATCCTACGAGCAGTACTTC. Its translation: CASSGPLGRGSYEQYF.

The J gene is TRBJ2-7, the V gene TRBV29-1, with D tentatively TRBD2 (5 bases). This CDR3 has 15 amino acids. V was clipped by 0 bases and J by 3 bases, with 15 bases between them. Germline CDR1 reads SQVTM; CDR2 reads ANQGSEA. CDR3 nucleotide sequence: TGCAGCGTTGAAGAAGGGTCTAGAGGAGGCTACGAGCAGTACTTC. Its protein product is CSVEEGSRGGYEQYF.

This chain joins TRBV5-1 and TRBJ1-1, with D hard to call. Per germline, CDR1 SGHRS and CDR2 YFSETQ. The CDR3 has 15 residues. Between the trimmed V and J ends, which lost 0 bases and 1 base, there was a span of 10 bases. The chain's CDR3 is CASSLDGLSNTEAFF. CDR3 coding DNA: TGCGCCAGCAGCTTGGATGGACTCTCGAACACTGAAGCTTTCTTT.

This rearrangement joins TRBV2 to TRBJ1-1; 10 bases are a match to TRBD1. J was trimmed by 0 bases and V by 0 bases; bases with no gene match: 4. This CDR3 has 17 amino acids. Germline V gene lookup returns CDR1 SNHLY and CDR2 FYNNEI. The CDR3 region has the DNA TGTGCCAGCAGTGAAGCTGGGACAGGGGTGATGAACACTGAAGCTTTCTTT. This sequence encodes CASSEAGTGVMNTEAFF.

The genes are TRBV10-2 and TRBJ1-5, with unresolved D. V lost 3 bases to trimming and J lost 7 bases, with 13 bases between them. This CDR3 spans 14 amino acids. Per the germline V gene, CDR1 is WSHSY and CDR2 is SAAADI. This CDR3 reads CASSDLDLRQPQHF. For the CDR3, the DNA is TGCGCCAGCAGTGATCTTGATCTCCGGCAGCCCCAGCATTTT.

This sequence joins TRBV28 and TRBJ1-5; TRBD1 might be the D (6 bases). CDR3 length: 13 residues. Trimming cost V 6 bases and J 4 bases, with 10 bases left between them. Per the germline V gene, CDR1 is MDHEN and CDR2 is SYDVKM. In nucleotides, the CDR3 is TGTGCCAGCAGCCGACAGGTGAATCAGCCCCAGCATTTT. It yields the protein CASSRQVNQPQHF.

In this sample, this clone turned up a few times. This chain uses TRBV10-3 with TRBJ1-2; TRBD1 might be the D (5 bases). Germline V lookup: CDR1 ENHRY, CDR2 SYGVKD. Trimming took off 0 bases at V and 8 bases at J, with 13 bases between the two ends. This CDR3 region has 14 residues. The CDR3 protein is CAISESMGGDGYTF. The CDR3 region has the DNA TGTGCCATCAGTGAGTCCATGGGGGGGGACGGCTACACCTTC.

The J gene is TRBJ2-6, the V gene TRBV19; 7 nucleotides match TRBD2. Looked up from germline, CDR1 is LNHDA and CDR2 is SQIVND (reference sequence). The CDR3 sequence is 15 residues long. The junction had 1 base not matched to a gene; V was cut back by 3 bases and J by 2 bases. The CDR3, as DNA: TGTGCCAGTAGTATCGGGAGGCCTGGGGCCAACGTCCTGACTTTC. Its protein is CASSIGRPGANVLTF.

This chain links TRBV28 with TRBJ1-2; unclear D gene. Germline V CDR1 and CDR2: MDHEN, SYDVKM. Trimming shortened V by 5 bases and J by 8 bases, and 15 bases separated the two germline ends. The CDR3 consists of 13 residues. CDR3 coding DNA: TGTGCCAGCAGTCAAACACTCCCCGGGGGCTACACCTTC. Translation: CASSQTLPGGYTF.

The chain uses TRBV5-5 and TRBJ2-2; D might be TRBD2 (6 bases). Trimming removed 2 bases from V and 3 bases from J, with 23 bases in between. Germline CDR1 SGHKS, CDR2 YYEKEE (reference sequence). The CDR3 is made up of 19 amino acids. This CDR3 is CASSLLRRIGTGDTGELFF. CDR3 in DNA: TGTGCCAGCAGCTTATTACGGAGGATAGGGACTGGCGACACCGGGGAGCTGTTTTTT.

This clone was detected only once. Different DNA sequences within this sample yield the same CDR3. The chain employs TRBV18 and TRBJ2-7, with 8 bases matching TRBD1. The V and J ends lost 1 base and 1 base, in that order; junction bases with no gene match: 3. The CDR3 is 15 amino acids. Germline CDR1 is KGHSH and CDR2 is LQKENI. CDR3 amino acids: CASSPRQGASYEQYF. The CDR3 nucleotides are TGTGCCAGCTCACCACGGCAGGGGGCTTCCTACGAGCAGTACTTC. Filled out from reference TRBV18 and TRBJ2-7, the complete variable domain reads NAGVMQNPRHLVRRRGQEARLRCSPMKGHSHVYWYRQLPEEGLKFMVYLQKENIIDESGMPKERFSAEFPKEGPSILRIQQVVRGDSAAYFCASSPRQGASYEQYFGPGTRLTVT.

The V and J genes are TRBV4-1 and TRBJ2-3; 11 nucleotides align to TRBD2. The V gene's germline CDR1 is MGHRA and CDR2 YSYEKL. This CDR3 comprises 16 residues. The V and J ends lost 6 bases and 5 bases, in that order; junction bases with no gene match: 10. The CDR3: CASRTSGGPSGDTQYF. CDR3 DNA: TGCGCCAGCAGAACTAGCGGGGGCCCTTCGGGAGATACGCAGTATTTT.

The V call is TRBV5-4, the J call TRBJ2-1; 15 bases are a match to TRBD2. Germline CDR1 SGHNT, CDR2 YYREEE (reference sequence). The trim removed 4 bases at V and 7 bases at J, leaving 3 bases unmatched. The CDR3 is made up of 15 amino acids. The CDR3 sequence: CASSRGTSGGNEQFF. The CDR3 DNA sequence: TGTGCCAGCAGCCGCGGGACTAGCGGGGGGAATGAGCAGTTCTTC.

The chain joins TRBV3-1 (or the pseudogene TRBV3-2) to TRBJ2-5; TRBD2 aligns across 7 bases. The CDR3 extends over 17 amino acids. V dropped 1 base and J dropped 2; count of bases not matched to a gene: 10. From germline, CDR1 is LGHDT and CDR2 YNNKEL (reference sequence). CDR3 region: CASSQGAPGGLQETQYF. CDR3 nucleotides: TGTGCCAGCAGCCAAGGGGCCCCGGGGGGACTACAAGAGACCCAGTACTTC.

Worth noting for this clone: The junction and the germline gene differ at one end; a read error may be behind it. The V call is TRBV6-2 or TRBV6-3, the J call TRBJ2-5; D is possibly TRBD2 (6 bases). The CDR3 has 11 amino acids. The V gene's germline CDR1 is MNHEY and CDR2 SVGEGT. In DNA, the CDR3 is TGTGCCAGCAGCCACGGGGGTGGTGAGGACTTC. The encoded protein is CASSHGGGEDF.

Notes on this clone: At the DNA level, this CDR3 is encoded by other sequences in the same sample as well. V and J are TRBV15 and TRBJ1-1, with D possibly TRBD1 on 6 matching bases. Germline V gene data show CDR1 as LNHNV and CDR2 as YYDKDF (reference sequence). The CDR3 sequence is 14 residues long. Trimming cost V 0 bases and J 3 bases, with 8 bases left between them. The CDR3 loop is CATSRDRGYTEAFF. DNA for the CDR3: TGTGCCACCAGCAGAGACAGGGGTTACACTGAAGCTTTCTTT.